Reported below is one T cell receptor beta chain. There is no known antigen for this receptor. There are no base qualities to consult, and no much larger clone falls within one base. To estimate absolute template abundance from read counts, synthetic TCR analog templates were spiked into each PCR. Using the immunoSEQ assay, TCRbeta CDR3 regions were amplified from genomic DNA with bias-controlled V and J gene primers. Rearranged TCRbeta segments were sequenced at approximately 20X coverage. As for how the authors treated the data: Sequencing errors were corrected by clustering and CDR3s were annotated against IMGT to assign V, D and J genes. Only productive TCRbeta rearrangements were used in downstream analyses, excluding out-of-frame or stop-codon sequences. To compute clonality, Shannon entropy was normalized by the log of the number of unique productive sequences and then subtracted from one. Clones differing between time points or between blood and tumor were identified using Fisher's exact test with Benjamini-Hochberg correction, with an adjusted p below 0.01 applied as the threshold. TCRdb carries this immuneACCESS record with in-frame sequences only. Its versions omit some clonotypes, under half of them owing to an unresolved V gene in the studies checked, with the rest unexplained. D and trimming were read from the DNA, whereas the V and J calls and clone size are those reported in that table. The sample yields some 57,000 clones; 75% to 90% were counted once. The ten biggest clones cover 1% to 1.5% of the sample.

Reading from cysteine to phenylalanine, the CDR3 counts 14 amino acids. Solely the CDR3 DNA is kept, with 42 bases framed from the first base. V is cut back by 4 bases and J by 7 bases, with 6 bases in the junction unmatched. Per the germline V gene, KGHSH is the CDR1 and LQKENI is the CDR2. The data stem from a study of PD-L1 blockade in urothelial cancer (dated by TCRdb to the late 2010s). At the level of the whole study: All patients started therapy at some point between 2014 and 2016 and received atezolizumab 1,200 mg intravenously every 3 weeks. Twenty-five of 29 patients were males with bladder-origin urothelial cancer, and about 65% of the roughly 30 reported a prior smoking history. Patients had an ECOG performance status of 0 or 1 and had received between 0 and 3 prior chemotherapy regimens. Blood samples were analyzed 3 weeks after the start of treatment (second dose) and 6 weeks after the start of treatment. Blood samples gave median yields of approximately 130,000 T cells and some 80,000 unique TCRs, along with a median clonality of approximately 0.084. Somatic, immune and clinical correlates of response to PD-L1 blockade with atezolizumab in urothelial cancer were the focus of an exploratory multi-omic analysis. Pretreatment tumor samples, along with matched peripheral blood serially collected before and after atezolizumab treatment, were subjected to TCR sequencing. Progression-free survival longer than 6 months counted as durable clinical benefit, and TCR features were additionally tested against both progression-free and overall survival. In the same patients, whole exome sequencing and RNA sequencing of pretreatment tumors were performed in addition to TCR sequencing. Nine patients achieved durable clinical benefit and fewer than 25 did not. Pretreatment blood TCR-seq was available for 27 to 30 patients, at least one posttreatment blood collection was obtained for around 24 patients, and tumor TCR-seq was available for around 24 patients. What the study reported, not specific to this receptor: Improved progression-free and overall survival was associated with having pretreatment peripheral blood TCR clonality below the median. Because of the small sample size (n ≈ 31) and the many exploratory analyses performed, the results are intended to be regarded as hypothesis-generating. At 3 weeks after the start of treatment, tumor-associated TCR clones in peripheral blood had expanded more in patients with durable benefit (n ≈ 22, p = 0.022).

The time point tag for this specimen amounts to: pretreatment peripheral blood. A cohort of around 29 patients with locally advanced or metastatic urothelial carcinoma, treated at Memorial Sloan Kettering on a trial protocol, was included. Peripheral blood mononuclear cells were collected pretreatment and during treatment, at between 1 and 8 total time points per patient. The Qiagen DNeasy Blood extraction kit was used to purify genomic DNA from total PBMCs and from tumor samples. PBMCs were collected pretreatment and during treatment, and were isolated and stored as previously described. Sample: PBMCs, taken around atezolizumab (anti-PD-L1) treatment. The source is a man in his fifties with urothelial cancer. In this chain, TRBV18 is recombined with TRBJ1-4, with 7 middle bases fitting TRBD1. The sequenced DNA: TGTGCCAGCTCACTCGACAGGGCCAGTGAAAAACTGTTTTTT. Translated, it reads CASSLDRASEKLFF.